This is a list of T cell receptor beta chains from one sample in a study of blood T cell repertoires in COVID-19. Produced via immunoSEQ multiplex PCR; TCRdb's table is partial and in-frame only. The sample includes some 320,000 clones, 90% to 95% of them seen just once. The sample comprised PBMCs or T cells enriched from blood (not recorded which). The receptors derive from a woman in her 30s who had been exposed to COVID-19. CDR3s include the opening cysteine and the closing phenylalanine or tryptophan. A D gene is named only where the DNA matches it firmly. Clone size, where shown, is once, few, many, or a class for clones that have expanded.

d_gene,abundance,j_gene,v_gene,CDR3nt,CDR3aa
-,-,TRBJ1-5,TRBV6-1,TGTGCCAGCAGTGCCCACATTGGGGGGGGTGGCAATCAGCCCCAGCATTTT,CASSAHIGGGGNQPQHF
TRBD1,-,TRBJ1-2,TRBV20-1,TGCAGTGCTAGTGCAGGGGGTTATGGCTACACCTTC,CSASAGGYGYTF
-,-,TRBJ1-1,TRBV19,TGTGCCAGTAGTGTGACTCGTTACACTGAAGCTTTCTTT,CASSVTRYTEAFF
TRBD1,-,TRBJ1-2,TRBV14,TGTGCCAGCAGCCAAGTCGGAAACAGGGGGCCCGGCTATGGCTACACCTTC,CASSQVGNRGPGYGYTF
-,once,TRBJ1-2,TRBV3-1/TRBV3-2,TGTGCCAGCAGCCAAGAGAGTTTGTTGGGGGGAAACTATGGCTACACCTTC,CASSQESLLGGNYGYTF
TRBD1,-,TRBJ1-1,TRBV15,TGTGCCACCAGCGAGGGGCCCCGGACAGGGGACACTGAAGCTTTCTTT,CATSEGPRTGDTEAFF
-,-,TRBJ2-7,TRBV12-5,TGTGCTAGTGGGGAGCGACTGACCACCTACGAGCAGTACTTC,CASGERLTTYEQYF
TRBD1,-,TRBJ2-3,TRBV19,TGTGCCAGTACCCCAACCGGGACAGGGAGTATGGATACGCAGTATTTT,CASTPTGTGSMDTQYF
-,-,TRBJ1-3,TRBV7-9,TGTGCCAGCACCACAGGGTCCTCTGGAAACACCATATATTTT,CASTTGSSGNTIYF
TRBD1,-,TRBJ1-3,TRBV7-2,TGTGCCAGCAGCCCGGTGTGGACAGGGACTGGAAACACCATATATTTT,CASSPVWTGTGNTIYF
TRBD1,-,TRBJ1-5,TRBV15,TGTGCCACCAACAGGGACAGGCAGGGGCCCCAGCATTTT,CATNRDRQGPQHF
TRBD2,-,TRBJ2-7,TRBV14,TGTGCCAGCAGCCCAAACGGGGGGAGAAACTACGAGCAGTACTTC,CASSPNGGRNYEQYF
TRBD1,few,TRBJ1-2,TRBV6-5,TGTGCCAGCAGTTTTGAAGGGGGCGGCTACACCTTC,CASSFEGGGYTF
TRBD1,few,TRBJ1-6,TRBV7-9,TGTGCCAGCAGCTTTCCGGGACAGGGGGACTCACCCCTCCACTTT,CASSFPGQGDSPLHF
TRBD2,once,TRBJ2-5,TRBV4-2,TGTGCCAGCAGCCAAGGGTGGGGGGGAGGAGAGACCCAGTACTTC,CASSQGWGGGETQYF
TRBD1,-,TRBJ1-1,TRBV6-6,TGTGCCAGCAGTTACATCCAGGGGGACACTGAAGCTTTCTTT,CASSYIQGDTEAFF
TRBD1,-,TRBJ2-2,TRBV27,TGTGCCAGCAGTTTGGACAGGGGAGGTGCCGGGGAGCTGTTTTTT,CASSLDRGGAGELFF
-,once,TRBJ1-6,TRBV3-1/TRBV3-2,TGTGCCAGCAGCCAGTGGACAGCGAATTCACCCCTCCACTTT,CASSQWTANSPLHF
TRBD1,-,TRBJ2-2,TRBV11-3,TGTGCCAGCAGCGCTCGACAGGGCGCGAACACCGGGGAGCTGTTTTTT,CASSARQGANTGELFF
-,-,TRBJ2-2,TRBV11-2,TGTGCCACCCAAAAAGGGGTGAACACCGGGGAGCTGTTTTTT,CATQKGVNTGELFF
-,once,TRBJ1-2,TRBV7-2,TGTGCCAGCAGCTTACGGTCGAGAGCTAACTATGGCTACACCTTC,CASSLRSRANYGYTF
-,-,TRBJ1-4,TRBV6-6,TGTGCCAGGCACAGGACCCCGGGTGAAAAACTGTTTTTT,CARHRTPGEKLFF
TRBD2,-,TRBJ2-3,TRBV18,TGTGCCAGCTCACCACCGGGTAGCGGGGGCCCGATTCTTAGCACAGATACGCAGTATTTT,CASSPPGSGGPILSTDTQYF
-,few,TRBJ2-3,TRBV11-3,TGTGCCAGCAGCCCCGACGGGGATACGCAGTATTTT,CASSPDGDTQYF
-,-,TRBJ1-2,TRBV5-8,TGTGCCAGCAGCTTAGGTCAGGTCGGGGACTTGAGCTATGGCTACACCTTC,CASSLGQVGDLSYGYTF
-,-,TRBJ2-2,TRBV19,TGTGCCAGTAGCTTCGGGGGATCCGGGGAGCTGTTTTTT,CASSFGGSGELFF
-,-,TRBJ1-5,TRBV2,TGTGCCAGCAGCGGAGGGTTCAATCAGCCCCAGCATTTT,CASSGGFNQPQHF
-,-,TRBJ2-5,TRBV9,TGTGCCAGCAGCGTAGGGCCTAGCAGAGAGACCCAGTACTTC,CASSVGPSRETQYF
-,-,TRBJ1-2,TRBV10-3,TGTGCCATCAGTGAGTCTCTGGGGGCCTACTATGGCTACACCTTC,CAISESLGAYYGYTF
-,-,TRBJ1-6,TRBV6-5,TGTGCCAGCAGTCCTCATGGTTCGCGAAATTCACCCCTCCACTTT,CASSPHGSRNSPLHF
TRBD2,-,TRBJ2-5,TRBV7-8,TGTGCCAGCAGCTTAGAGATAGCGGGGGTTTCAATGGGCTCGGAGACCCAGTACTTC,CASSLEIAGVSMGSETQYF
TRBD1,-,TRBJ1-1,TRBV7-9,TGTGCCAGCAGCTTAAGGGACAGGAGCACTGAAGCTTTCTTT,CASSLRDRSTEAFF
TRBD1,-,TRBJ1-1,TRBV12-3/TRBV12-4,TGTGCCAGCAGTTCGGTTGACAGGGGGGCTTTCTTT,CASSSVDRGAFF
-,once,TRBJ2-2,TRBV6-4,TGTGCCAGCACCAGAGCAGGGGTTTCCGGGGAGCTGTTTTTT,CASTRAGVSGELFF
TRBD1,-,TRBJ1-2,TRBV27,TGTGCCAGCTCCCGGACAGGGGGCTATGATGGCTACACCTTC,CASSRTGGYDGYTF
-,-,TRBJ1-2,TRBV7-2,TGTGCCAGCAGCCGAGTATCCGACTATGGCTACACCTTC,CASSRVSDYGYTF
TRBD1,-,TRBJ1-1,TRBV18,TGTGCCAGCTCACTGGGACAGGGGGGCAACACTGAAGCTTTCTTT,CASSLGQGGNTEAFF
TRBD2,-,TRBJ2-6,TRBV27,TGTGCCAGCATTACGGGACTAGCGGGGGGTATATTCTCTGGGGCCAACGTCCTGACTTTC,CASITGLAGGIFSGANVLTF
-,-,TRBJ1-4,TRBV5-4,TGTGCCAGCAGCTCGCGAAATTCGCCTAATGAAAAACTGTTTTTT,CASSSRNSPNEKLFF
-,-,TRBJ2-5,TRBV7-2,TGTGCCAGCAGCCCTAGCTTTAGGTCGAGGGGGGGCCGGGAGACCCAGTACTTC,CASSPSFRSRGGRETQYF
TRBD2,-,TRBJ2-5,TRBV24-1,TGTGCCACCAGTGAGGGTACTAGCGGGGGAGGAGAGACCCAGTACTTC,CATSEGTSGGGETQYF
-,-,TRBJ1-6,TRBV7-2,TGTGCCAGCAGCTTAGGTCCTTACTATAATTCACCCCTCCACTTT,CASSLGPYYNSPLHF
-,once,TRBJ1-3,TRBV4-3,TGCGCCAGCAGCCAAGATGGGCAGGGTACTGGAAACACCATATATTTT,CASSQDGQGTGNTIYF